This section outlines one TCR beta chain sequence together with its context. Its matching antigen is unknown. TCRdb fed the RT-PCR reads into MiXCR, producing one record per CDR3 protein. The sample yields about 700,000 distinct CDR3 sequences, around 13% seen once. This record belongs to a study of response to subunit inactivated influenza vaccine. Study outcomes and limitations: Only a handful of new T cells, the authors suggested, are recruited with each seasonal influenza vaccination.

V lost 5 bases, J lost 5 bases, and 13 bases stayed unmatched. This CDR3 spans 17 amino acids. The chain links TRBV12-3 or TRBV12-4 to TRBJ2-2; TRBD2 aligns across 8 bases. The material was PBMCs from blood, obtained roughly 2 weeks before vaccination. This receptor was taken from a man aged 45-60 years who received an inactivated influenza vaccine. CDR3 sequence reads: CASSTLRQRELTGELFF. The CDR3 nucleotides are TGTGCCAGCAGTACCTTACGGCAGCGGGAGTTAACCGGGGAGCTGTTTTTT.